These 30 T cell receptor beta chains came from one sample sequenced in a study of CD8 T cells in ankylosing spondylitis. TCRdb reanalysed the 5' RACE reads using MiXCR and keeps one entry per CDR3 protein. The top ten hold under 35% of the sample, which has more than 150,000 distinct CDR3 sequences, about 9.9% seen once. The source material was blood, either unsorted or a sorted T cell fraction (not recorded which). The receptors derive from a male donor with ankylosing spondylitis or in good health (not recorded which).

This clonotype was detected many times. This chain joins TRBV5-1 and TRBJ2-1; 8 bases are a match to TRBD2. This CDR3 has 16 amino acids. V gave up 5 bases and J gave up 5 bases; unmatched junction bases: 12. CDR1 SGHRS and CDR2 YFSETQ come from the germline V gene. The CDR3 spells CASSLRGAGGHNEQFF. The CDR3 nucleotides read TGCGCCAGCAGTTTGCGAGGCGCGGGGGGCCACAATGAGCAGTTCTTC.

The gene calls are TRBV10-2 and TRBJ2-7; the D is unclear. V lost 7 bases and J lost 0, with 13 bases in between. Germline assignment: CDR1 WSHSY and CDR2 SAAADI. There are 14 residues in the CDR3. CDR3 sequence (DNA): TGCGCCAGCACAAATTGGGATAGCTCCTACGAGCAGTACTTC. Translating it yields CASTNWDSSYEQYF.

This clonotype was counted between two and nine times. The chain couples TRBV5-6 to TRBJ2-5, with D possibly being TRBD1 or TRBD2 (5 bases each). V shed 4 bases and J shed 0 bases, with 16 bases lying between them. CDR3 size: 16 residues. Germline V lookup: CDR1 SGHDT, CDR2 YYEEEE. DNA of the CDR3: TGTGCCAGCAGCGCAGGGAGAGTAGCCTACCAAGAGACCCAGTACTTC. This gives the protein CASSAGRVAYQETQYF.

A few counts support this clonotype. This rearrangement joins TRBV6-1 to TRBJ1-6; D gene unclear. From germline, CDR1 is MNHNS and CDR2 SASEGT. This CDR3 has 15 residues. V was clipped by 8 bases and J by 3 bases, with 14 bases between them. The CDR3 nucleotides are TGTGCCAGCGACGCCTTAGGGAGCTATAATTCACCCCTCCACTTT. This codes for CASDALGSYNSPLHF.

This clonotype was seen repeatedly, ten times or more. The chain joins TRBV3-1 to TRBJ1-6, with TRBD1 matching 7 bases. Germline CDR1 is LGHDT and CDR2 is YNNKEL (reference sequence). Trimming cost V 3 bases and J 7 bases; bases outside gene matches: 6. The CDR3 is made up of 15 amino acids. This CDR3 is CASSQGQSGNSPLHF. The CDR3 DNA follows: TGTGCCAGCAGCCAGGGACAGTCCGGAAATTCACCCCTCCACTTT.

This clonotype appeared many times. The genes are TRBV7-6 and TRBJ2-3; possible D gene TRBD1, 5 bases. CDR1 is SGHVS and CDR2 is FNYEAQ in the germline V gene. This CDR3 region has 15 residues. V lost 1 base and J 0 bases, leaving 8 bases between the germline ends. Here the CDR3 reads CASSLGTHSTDTQYF. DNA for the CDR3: TGTGCCAGCAGCTTAGGGACACATAGCACAGATACGCAGTATTTT.

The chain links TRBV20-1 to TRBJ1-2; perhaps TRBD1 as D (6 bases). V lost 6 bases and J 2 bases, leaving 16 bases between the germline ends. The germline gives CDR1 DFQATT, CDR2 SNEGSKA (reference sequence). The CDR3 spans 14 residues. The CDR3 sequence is CSALPYRVNYGYTF. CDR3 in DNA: TGCAGTGCCCTACCCTACAGGGTAAACTATGGCTACACCTTC.

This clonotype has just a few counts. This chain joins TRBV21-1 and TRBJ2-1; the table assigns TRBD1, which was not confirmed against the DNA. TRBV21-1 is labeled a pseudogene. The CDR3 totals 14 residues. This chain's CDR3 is CARHEGSGYNEQFF. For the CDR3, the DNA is TGTGCCAGGCATGAAGGGTCGGGATACAATGAGCAGTTCTTC.

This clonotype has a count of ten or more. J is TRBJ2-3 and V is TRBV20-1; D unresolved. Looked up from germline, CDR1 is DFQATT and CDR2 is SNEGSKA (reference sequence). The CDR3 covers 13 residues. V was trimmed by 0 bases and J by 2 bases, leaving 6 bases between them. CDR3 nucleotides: TGCAGTGCTAGAGATGGCTACACAGATACGCAGTATTTT. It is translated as CSARDGYTDTQYF.

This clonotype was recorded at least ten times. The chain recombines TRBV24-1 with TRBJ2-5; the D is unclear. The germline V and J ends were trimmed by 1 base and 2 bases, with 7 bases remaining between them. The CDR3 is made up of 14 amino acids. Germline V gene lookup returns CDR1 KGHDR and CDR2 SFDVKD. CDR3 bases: TGTGCCACCAGTGATTTTAACCCACAAGAGACCCAGTACTTC. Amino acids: CATSDFNPQETQYF.

The CDR3 loop is CASSVYRGEQYF. The CDR3 region has the DNA TGTGCCAGCAGTGTCTACAGGGGCGAGCAGTACTTC. This sequence joins TRBV6-2 or TRBV6-3 and TRBJ2-7; 7 bases align to TRBD1. Germline V gives CDR1 MNHEY, CDR2 SVGEGT. V gave up 5 bases and J gave up 6 bases; unmatched junction bases: 4. The CDR3 covers 12 residues.

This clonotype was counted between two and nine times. This CDR3 is CASTSRGQGNQPQHF. In DNA form, the CDR3 reads TGTGCCAGCACCTCACGGGGACAGGGGAATCAGCCCCAGCATTTT. This chain links TRBV27 with TRBJ1-5; TRBD1 agrees at 10 bases. In germline, CDR1 is MNHEY, CDR2 SMNVEV (reference sequence). This CDR3 is 15 amino acids long. Unmatched junction bases numbered 7, after V lost 7 bases and J lost 4 bases.

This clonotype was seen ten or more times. The CDR3 reads CASSGGPSGNYEQYF. The DNA for the CDR3 is TGTGCCAGCAGCGGGGGCCCCTCCGGGAACTACGAGCAGTACTTC. The gene calls are TRBV7-6 and TRBJ2-7; weak D call: TRBD1 (6 bases). The CDR3 runs to 15 residues. Germline CDR1 is SGHVS and CDR2 is FNYEAQ. V was cut by 5 bases and J by 3 bases, with 17 bases left in between.

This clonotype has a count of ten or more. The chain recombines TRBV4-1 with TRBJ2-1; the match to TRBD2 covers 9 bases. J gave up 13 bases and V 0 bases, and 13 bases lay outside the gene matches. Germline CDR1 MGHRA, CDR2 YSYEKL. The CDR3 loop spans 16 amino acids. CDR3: CASSQDRGLALTDQFF. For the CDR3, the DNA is TGCGCCAGCAGCCAAGATAGGGGACTAGCTTTGACCGACCAGTTCTTC.

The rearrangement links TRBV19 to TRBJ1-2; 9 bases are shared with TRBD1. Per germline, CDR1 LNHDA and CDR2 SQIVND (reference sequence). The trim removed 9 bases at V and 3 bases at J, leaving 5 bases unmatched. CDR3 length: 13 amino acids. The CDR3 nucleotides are TGTGCCAGCGAGGACAGGGGAGACTATGGCTACACCTTC. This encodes CASEDRGDYGYTF.

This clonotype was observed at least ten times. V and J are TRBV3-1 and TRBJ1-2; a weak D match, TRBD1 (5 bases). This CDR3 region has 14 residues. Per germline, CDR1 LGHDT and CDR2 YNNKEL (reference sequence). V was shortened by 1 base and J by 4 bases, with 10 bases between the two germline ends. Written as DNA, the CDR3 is TGTGCCAGCAGCCAAGGGGGCTCGGGCTATGGCTACACCTTC. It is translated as CASSQGGSGYGYTF.

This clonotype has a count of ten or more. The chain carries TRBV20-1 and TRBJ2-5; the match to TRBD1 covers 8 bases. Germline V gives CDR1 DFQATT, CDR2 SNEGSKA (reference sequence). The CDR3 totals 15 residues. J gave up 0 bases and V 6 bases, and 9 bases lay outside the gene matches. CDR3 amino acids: CSASGQGGNQETQYF. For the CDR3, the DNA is TGCAGTGCATCCGGACAGGGCGGGAACCAAGAGACCCAGTACTTC.

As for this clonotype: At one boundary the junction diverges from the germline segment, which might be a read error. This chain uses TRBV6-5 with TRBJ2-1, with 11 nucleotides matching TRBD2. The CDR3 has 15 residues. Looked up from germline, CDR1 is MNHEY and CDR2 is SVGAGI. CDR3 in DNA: TGTGTCAGCAGTTACGGGACTAGCGGATACAATGAGCAGTTCTTC. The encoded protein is CVSSYGTSGYNEQFF.

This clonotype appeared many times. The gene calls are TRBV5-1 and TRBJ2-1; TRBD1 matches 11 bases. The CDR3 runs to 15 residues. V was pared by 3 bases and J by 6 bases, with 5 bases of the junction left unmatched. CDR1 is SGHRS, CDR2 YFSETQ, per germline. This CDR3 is CASSSGTGGSNEQFF. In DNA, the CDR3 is TGCGCCAGCAGCTCCGGGACAGGGGGAAGCAATGAGCAGTTCTTC.

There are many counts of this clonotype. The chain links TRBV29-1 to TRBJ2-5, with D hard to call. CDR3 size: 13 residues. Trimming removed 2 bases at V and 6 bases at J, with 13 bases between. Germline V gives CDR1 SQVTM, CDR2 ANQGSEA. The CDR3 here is CSVELLALQTQYF. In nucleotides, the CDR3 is TGCAGCGTTGAACTATTAGCTCTACAGACCCAGTACTTC.

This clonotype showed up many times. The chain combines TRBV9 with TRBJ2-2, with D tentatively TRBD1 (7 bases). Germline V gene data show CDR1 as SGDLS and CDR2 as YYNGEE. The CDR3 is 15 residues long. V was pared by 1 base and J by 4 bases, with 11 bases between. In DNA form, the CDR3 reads TGTGCCAGCAGCGTAACCCAGGGGGGCACCGGGGAGCTGTTTTTT. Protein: CASSVTQGGTGELFF.

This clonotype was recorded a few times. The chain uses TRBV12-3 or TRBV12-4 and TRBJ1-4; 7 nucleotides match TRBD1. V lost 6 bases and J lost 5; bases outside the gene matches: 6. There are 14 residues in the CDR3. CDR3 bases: TGTGCCAGCAGGTCCGGGACAGTGAATGAAAAACTGTTTTTT. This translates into CASRSGTVNEKLFF.

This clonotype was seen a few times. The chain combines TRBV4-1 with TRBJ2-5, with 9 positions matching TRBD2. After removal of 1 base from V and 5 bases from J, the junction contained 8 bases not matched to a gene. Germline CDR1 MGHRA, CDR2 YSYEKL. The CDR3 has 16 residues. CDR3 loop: CASSQVLAGGEETQYF. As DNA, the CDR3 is TGCGCCAGCAGCCAAGTCCTGGCGGGAGGGGAGGAGACCCAGTACTTC.

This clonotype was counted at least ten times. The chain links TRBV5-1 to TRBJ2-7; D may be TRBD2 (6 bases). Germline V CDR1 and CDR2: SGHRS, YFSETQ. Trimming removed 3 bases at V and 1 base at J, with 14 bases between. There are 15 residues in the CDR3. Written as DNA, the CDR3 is TGCGCCAGCAGCTCACGTGGAGGGACTTCCTACGAGCAGTACTTC. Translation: CASSSRGGTSYEQYF.

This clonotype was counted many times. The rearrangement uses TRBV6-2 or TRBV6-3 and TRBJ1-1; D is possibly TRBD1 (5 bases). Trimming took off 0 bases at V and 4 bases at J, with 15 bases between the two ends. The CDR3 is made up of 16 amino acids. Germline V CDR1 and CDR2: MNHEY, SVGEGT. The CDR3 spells CASSYSSFVGTTEAFF. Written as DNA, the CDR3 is TGTGCCAGCAGTTACTCGAGTTTTGTGGGGACCACTGAAGCTTTCTTT.

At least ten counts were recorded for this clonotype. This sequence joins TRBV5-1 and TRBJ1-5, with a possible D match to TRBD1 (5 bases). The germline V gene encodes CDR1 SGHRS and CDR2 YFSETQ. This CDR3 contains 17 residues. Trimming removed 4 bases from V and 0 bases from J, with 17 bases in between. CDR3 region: CASSPGAAGGSNQPQHF. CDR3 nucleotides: TGCGCCAGCAGCCCCGGGGCGGCCGGGGGTAGCAATCAGCCCCAGCATTTT. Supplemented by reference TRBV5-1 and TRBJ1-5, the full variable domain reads KAGVTQTPRYLIKTRGQQVTLSCSPISGHRSVSWYQQTPGQGLQFLFEYFSETQRNKGNFPGRFSGRQFSNSRSEMNVSTLELGDSALYLCASSPGAAGGSNQPQHFGDGTRLSIL.

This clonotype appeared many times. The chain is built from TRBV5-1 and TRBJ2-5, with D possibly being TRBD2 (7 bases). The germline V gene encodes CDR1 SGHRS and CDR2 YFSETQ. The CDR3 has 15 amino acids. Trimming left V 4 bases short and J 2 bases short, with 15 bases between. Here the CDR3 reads CASSVLAGAQETQYF. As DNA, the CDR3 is TGCGCCAGCAGCGTCTTGGCGGGGGCTCAAGAGACCCAGTACTTC.

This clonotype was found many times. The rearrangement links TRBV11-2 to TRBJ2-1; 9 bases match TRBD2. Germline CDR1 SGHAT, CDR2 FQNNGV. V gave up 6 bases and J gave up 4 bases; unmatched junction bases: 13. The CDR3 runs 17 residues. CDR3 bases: TGTGCCAGCAGTCCATCACGGGCGGGAGGGATATACAATGAGCAGTTCTTC. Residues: CASSPSRAGGIYNEQFF.

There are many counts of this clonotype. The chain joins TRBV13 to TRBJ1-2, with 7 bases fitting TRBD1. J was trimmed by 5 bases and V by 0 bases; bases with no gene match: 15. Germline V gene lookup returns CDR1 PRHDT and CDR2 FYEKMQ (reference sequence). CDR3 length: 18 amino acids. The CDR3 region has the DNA TGTGCCAGCAGCTTAGGATCCGATGACAGGGAGGGCTATTATGGCTACACCTTC. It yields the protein CASSLGSDDREGYYGYTF.

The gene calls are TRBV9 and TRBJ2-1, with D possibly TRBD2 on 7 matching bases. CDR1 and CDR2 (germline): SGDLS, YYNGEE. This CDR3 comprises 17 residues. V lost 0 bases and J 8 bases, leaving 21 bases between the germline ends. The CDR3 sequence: CASSVVSQSGGQYEQFF. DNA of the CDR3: TGTGCCAGCAGCGTAGTAAGCCAGTCGGGGGGACAATATGAGCAGTTCTTC.